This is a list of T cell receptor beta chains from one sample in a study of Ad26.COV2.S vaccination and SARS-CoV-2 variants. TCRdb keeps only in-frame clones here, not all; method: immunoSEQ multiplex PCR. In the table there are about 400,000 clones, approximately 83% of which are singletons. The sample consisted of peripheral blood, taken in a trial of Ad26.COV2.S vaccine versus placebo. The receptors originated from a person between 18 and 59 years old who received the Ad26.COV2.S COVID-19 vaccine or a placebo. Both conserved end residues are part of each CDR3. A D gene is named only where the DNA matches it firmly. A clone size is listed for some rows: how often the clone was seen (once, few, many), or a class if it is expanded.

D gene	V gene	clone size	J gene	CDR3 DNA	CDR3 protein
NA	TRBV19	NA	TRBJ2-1	TGTGCCAGTTCGCGGAATGGGGCAGCTGAGCAGTTCTTC	CASSRNGAAEQFF
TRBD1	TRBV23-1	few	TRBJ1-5	TGCGCCAGCAGTCAATCAGGGAGGGGGCCAGATCAGCCCCAGCATTTT	CASSQSGRGPDQPQHF
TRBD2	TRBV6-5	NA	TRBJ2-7	TGTGCCAGCAGTTACTCGACACTAGCGGGACCCTACGAGCAGTACTTC	CASSYSTLAGPYEQYF
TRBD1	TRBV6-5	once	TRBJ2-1	TGTGCCAGCAGTTACCTTCCGGGACAGGGGGTGCATGAGCAGTTCTTC	CASSYLPGQGVHEQFF
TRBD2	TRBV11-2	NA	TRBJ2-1	TGTGCCAGCAGCTTAGATCTAGTAGCGGGGGGGCACCTTGAGCAGTTCTTC	CASSLDLVAGGHLEQFF
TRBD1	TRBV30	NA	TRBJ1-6	TGTGCCTGGAGGGACCGGACAGGAGCGAAATATAATTCACCCCTCCACTTT	CAWRDRTGAKYNSPLHF
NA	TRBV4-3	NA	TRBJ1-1	TGCGCCAGCAGCCAAAGCCCCGAGGGGGGGACTGAAGCTTTCTTT	CASSQSPEGGTEAFF
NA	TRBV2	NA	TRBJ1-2	TGTGCCAGCAGTTTCATCCCCCAGGGGACATCTGGCTACACCTTC	CASSFIPQGTSGYTF
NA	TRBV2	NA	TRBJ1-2	TGTGCCAGCACCGGGGGCTATGGCTACACCTTC	CASTGGYGYTF
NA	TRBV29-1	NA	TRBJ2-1	TGCAGCGTTCTTGACAATGAGCAGTTCTTC	CSVLDNEQFF
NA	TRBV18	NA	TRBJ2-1	TGTGCCAGCTCACCCAGGGGCTACAATGAGCAGTTCTTC	CASSPRGYNEQFF
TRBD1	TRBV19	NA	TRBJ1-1	TGTGCCAGTAGTATAAGGGGGGACAGTGAAGCTTTCTTT	CASSIRGDSEAFF
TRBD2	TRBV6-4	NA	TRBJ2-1	TGTGCCAGCAGTACCAGCGGGGGCTCCTACAATGAGCAGTTCTTC	CASSTSGGSYNEQFF
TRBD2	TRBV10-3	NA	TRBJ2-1	TGTGCCATCAGTGAGTCGGGTAGCGGGAACAATGAGCAGTTCTTC	CAISESGSGNNEQFF
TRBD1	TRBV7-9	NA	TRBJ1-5	TGTGCCAGTCAACAGGGGTCTTTCGGCAATCAGCCCCAGCATTTT	CASQQGSFGNQPQHF
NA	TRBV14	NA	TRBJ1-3	TGTGCCAGCAGTCAGACGGGGGCAGGGAGAGCCGGAAACACCATATATTTT	CASSQTGAGRAGNTIYF
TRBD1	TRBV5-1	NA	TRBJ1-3	TGCGCCAGCAGCTCTCGAACCTTCCGGGACAGGGGGCCGGGAAACACCATATATTTT	CASSSRTFRDRGPGNTIYF
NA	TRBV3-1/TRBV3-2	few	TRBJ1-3	TGTGCCAGCAGCCAAGGAACCCGCTCTGGAAACACCATATATTTT	CASSQGTRSGNTIYF
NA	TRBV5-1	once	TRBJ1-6	TGCGCCAGCAAACAGGGAGAAGATTCACCCCTCCACTTT	CASKQGEDSPLHF
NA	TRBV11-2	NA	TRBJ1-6	TGTGCCAGCAGCTTAGCTCGGGGGGCGCTAGGCAATTCACCCCTCCACTTT	CASSLARGALGNSPLHF
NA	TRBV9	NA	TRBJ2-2	TGTGCCAGCAGCGTAGACTCGGGGGCGAACACCGGGGAGCTGTTTTTT	CASSVDSGANTGELFF
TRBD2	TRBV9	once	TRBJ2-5	TGTGCCAGCAGCGTAAGGGGAGGGGCAGAGACCCAGTACTTC	CASSVRGGAETQYF
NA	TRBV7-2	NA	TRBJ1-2	TGTGCCAGCAGCTTAGAACGCGCGGCCGTCTATGGCTACACCTTC	CASSLERAAVYGYTF
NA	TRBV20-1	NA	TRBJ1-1	TGCAGTGCTAGAATCTTGGGGGCTTTCTTT	CSARILGAFF
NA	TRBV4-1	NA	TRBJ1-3	TGCGCCAGCAGCCAAGAGCCGCGCCCCTCTGGAAACACCATATATTTT	CASSQEPRPSGNTIYF
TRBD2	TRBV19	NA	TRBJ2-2	TGTGCCAGTAGTAACAGCGGGGGTATTAGCACCGGGGAGCTGTTTTTT	CASSNSGGISTGELFF
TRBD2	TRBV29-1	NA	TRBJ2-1	TGCAGCGTTGGCAATTTGGCTAGCGGGGGGGGGACCTCCTACAATGAGCAGTTCTTC	CSVGNLASGGGTSYNEQFF
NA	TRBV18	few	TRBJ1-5	TGTGCCAGCTCACCCACACACACAGCCTATCAGCCCCAGCATTTT	CASSPTHTAYQPQHF
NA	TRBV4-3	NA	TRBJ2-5	TGCGCCAGCAGCCAAGGGTCCCTAGGGAAAGAGACCCAGTACTTC	CASSQGSLGKETQYF
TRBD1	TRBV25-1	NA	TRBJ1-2	TGTGCCAGCAGTGCGGACAGGGGGCCTGGCTACACCTTC	CASSADRGPGYTF
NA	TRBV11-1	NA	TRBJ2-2	TGTGCCAGCAGTTTAGGACTGATCACCGGGGAGCTGTTTTTT	CASSLGLITGELFF
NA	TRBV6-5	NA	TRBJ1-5	TGTGCCAGCAGTTACGCTCTAAATCAGCCCCAGCATTTT	CASSYALNQPQHF
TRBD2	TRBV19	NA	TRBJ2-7	TGTGCCAGTAGTATAGCCCTAGCGGGAGGTATTCCTTACGAGCAGTACTTC	CASSIALAGGIPYEQYF
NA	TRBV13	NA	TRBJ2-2	TGTGCCAGCAGCCCGGGATGGGCCCAGGCGAACACCGGGGAGCTGTTTTTT	CASSPGWAQANTGELFF
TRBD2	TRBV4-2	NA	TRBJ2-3	TGTGCCAGCAGCCTCGGGGACCCGGGACTAGCGGATACGCAGTATTTT	CASSLGDPGLADTQYF
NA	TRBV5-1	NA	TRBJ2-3	TGCGCCAGCAGCTTGGGAGGAGGGCTAGATACGCAGTATTTT	CASSLGGGLDTQYF
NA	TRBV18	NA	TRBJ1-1	TGTGCCAGCTCACCAAAGCGACAGGTGAACACTGAAGCTTTCTTT	CASSPKRQVNTEAFF
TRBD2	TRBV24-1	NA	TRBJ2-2	TGTGCCACCTTCGGGGGGGGGCAGCATCATCATCCTTATAACACCGGGGAGCTGTTTTTT	CATFGGGQHHHPYNTGELFF
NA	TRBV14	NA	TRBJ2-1	TGTGCCAGCAGCCAGACCGGGACTCCGTTCGATGAGCAGTTCTTC	CASSQTGTPFDEQFF
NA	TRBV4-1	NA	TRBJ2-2	TGCGCCAGCAGCCTTCAAAGCTTCATTCTAATGGGTACCGGGGAGCTGTTTTTT	CASSLQSFILMGTGELFF
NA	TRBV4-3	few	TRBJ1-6	TGCGCCAGCAGCCAAGATCCACAGGGCGGGTCACCCCTCCACTTT	CASSQDPQGGSPLHF
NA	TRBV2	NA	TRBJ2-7	TGTGCCAGCACCTGGCTAGAGTTGGAGCAGTACTTC	CASTWLELEQYF
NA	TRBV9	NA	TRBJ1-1	TGTGCCAGCAGCGTAGGGGGGGCAGCACGGTCGAACACTGAAGCTTTCTTT	CASSVGGAARSNTEAFF
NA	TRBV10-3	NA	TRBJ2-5	TGTGCCATCAGTGTTCCGGACCAAGAGACCCAGTACTTC	CAISVPDQETQYF
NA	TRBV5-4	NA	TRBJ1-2	TGTGCCAGCAGCTTGGTCCAGAACTATGGCTACACCTTC	CASSLVQNYGYTF
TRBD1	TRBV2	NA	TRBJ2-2	TGTGCCAGCACTGGGACAGATAACACCGGGGAGCTGTTTTTT	CASTGTDNTGELFF
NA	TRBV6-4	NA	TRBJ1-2	TGTGCCAGCAGTGACAGGGTGGACTATGGCTACACCTTC	CASSDRVDYGYTF
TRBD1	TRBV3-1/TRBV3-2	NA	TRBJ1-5	TGTGCCAGCAGCCAGGGCAGGGGGCCCAATCAGCCCCAGCATTTT	CASSQGRGPNQPQHF
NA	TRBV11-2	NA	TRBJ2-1	TGTGCCAGCAGCTCCCTCGGCCAAAGGGGGGATGAGCAGTTCTTC	CASSSLGQRGDEQFF
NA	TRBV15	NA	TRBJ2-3	TGTGCCACCGGAGCTGGGGGCAGGGATACGCAGTATTTT	CATGAGGRDTQYF
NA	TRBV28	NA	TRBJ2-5	TGTGCCAGCAGCATCAGCAGGGGTGAGACCCAGTACTTC	CASSISRGETQYF
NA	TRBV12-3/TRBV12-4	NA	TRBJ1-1	TGTGCCAGCAGGCTGACAAGTCACACTGAAGCTTTCTTT	CASRLTSHTEAFF
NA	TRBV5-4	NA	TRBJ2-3	TGTGCCAGCAGCTATCCGTCTTTTGATGGCACAGATACGCAGTATTTT	CASSYPSFDGTDTQYF
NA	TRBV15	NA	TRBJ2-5	TGTGCCACCAGCAGAGATTCGTTACAGACCCAGTACTTC	CATSRDSLQTQYF
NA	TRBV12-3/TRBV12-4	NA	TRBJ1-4	TGTGCCAGCAGTTCAGGTGGTAGGGAACTGTTTTTT	CASSSGGRELFF
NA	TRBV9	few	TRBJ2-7	TGTGCCAGCAGCGTAGTATCGAGCGCGGGCGAGCAGTACTTC	CASSVVSSAGEQYF
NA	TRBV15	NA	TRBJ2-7	TGTGCCACCAGCAGAGAGACGGCGGGCGAGCAGTACTTC	CATSRETAGEQYF
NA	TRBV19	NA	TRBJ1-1	TGTGCCAGTAGTATAGGACGGACTGAAGCTTTCTTT	CASSIGRTEAFF